The next 6 T cell receptor beta chains were all read from a single sample in a study of blood T cell repertoires in COVID-19. Sequencing used immunoSEQ multiplex PCR; TCRdb keeps in-frame clones, though not all of them. The sample carries approximately 170,000 clones, about 88% recorded once. Sequencing was done on a sample of peripheral blood. The receptors shown here come from a man in his 60s with active or convalescent COVID-19.

This clone was counted once. The chain employs TRBV5-6 and TRBJ1-2, with 7 nucleotides matching TRBD1. CDR3 size: 13 residues. Per germline, CDR1 SGHDT and CDR2 YYEEEE. V lost 4 bases and J lost 7; bases outside the gene matches: 7. The CDR3 DNA follows: TGTGCCAGCAGCACGGGGGACAGTTCTGGCTACACCTTC. It yields the protein CASSTGDSSGYTF.

This clone was detected only a few times. The gene calls are TRBV19 and TRBJ1-1; D not certain. CDR1 is LNHDA and CDR2 is SQIVND in the germline V gene (reference sequence). The V end was cut by 8 bases, the J end by 1 base, with 20 bases between. The CDR3 covers 16 residues. The DNA of the CDR3 is TGTGCCAGTGAATCCGCCCCAAATACACGGAACACTGAAGCTTTCTTT. This codes for CASESAPNTRNTEAFF.

J is TRBJ1-3 and V is TRBV6-5, with 9 bases fitting TRBD1. CDR1 and CDR2 from the germline V gene are MNHEY and SVGAGI. The length of the CDR3 is 15 residues. The ends lost 6 bases at V and 3 bases at J; junction bases unmatched: 6. The CDR3 region has the DNA TGTGCCAGCAGAATACAGGGGGCTGGTGGAAACACCATATATTTT. Its translation is CASRIQGAGGNTIYF.

The rearrangement joins TRBV28 to TRBJ1-5; D gene uncertain. Trimming removed 7 bases from V and 2 bases from J, with 21 bases in between. This CDR3 has 17 amino acids. CDR1 MDHEN and CDR2 SYDVKM come from the germline V gene. The CDR3 reads CASMPYVRGRGNQPQHF. In DNA form, the CDR3 reads TGTGCCAGCATGCCCTACGTGCGGGGAAGGGGCAATCAGCCCCAGCATTTT. Together with reference TRBV28 and TRBJ1-5, the CDR3 gives the full variable domain: DVKVTQSSRYLVKRTGEKVFLECVQDMDHENMFWYRQDPGLGLRLIYFSYDVKMKEKGDIPEGYSVSREKKERFSLILESASTNQTSMYLCASMPYVRGRGNQPQHFGDGTRLSIL.

The chain joins TRBV19 to TRBJ2-7; a possible D gene is TRBD2 (5 bases). The ends were cut back, 1 base at V and 2 bases at J, with 15 bases in the middle. The CDR3 runs to 16 residues. Germline V CDR1 and CDR2: LNHDA, SQIVND (reference sequence). The CDR3 is CASSIGASTRPYEQYF. The DNA for the CDR3 is TGTGCCAGTAGTATAGGGGCTAGCACAAGACCCTACGAGCAGTACTTC.

V gene TRBV7-9 combines with J gene TRBJ1-1; D unresolved. V lost 3 bases and J 2 bases, leaving 13 bases between the germline ends. This CDR3 is built from 15 residues. The germline V gene has CDR1 SEHNR and CDR2 FQNEAQ (reference sequence). CDR3: CASSFWLLTNTEAFF. CDR3 in DNA: TGTGCCAGCAGCTTTTGGTTGCTGACTAACACTGAAGCTTTCTTT.